This T cell receptor (beta chain) is from a study of response to subunit inactivated influenza vaccine. Whole-study findings and limits: It was the authors' suggestion that each seasonal influenza vaccination recruits few new T cells.

One entry per CDR3 protein results from TCRdb running MiXCR on the RT-PCR reads. The table has about 520,000 distinct CDR3 sequences, around 9.9% seen once. V was clipped by 5 bases and J by 3 bases; unmatched bases: 7. The CDR3 has 16 residues. A few counts support this clonotype. Its target is unknown. Sequenced material: PBMCs from blood, taken 45 days after vaccination. The rearrangement joins TRBV12-3 or TRBV12-4 to TRBJ1-5; 10 nucleotides align to TRBD1. The clonotype originates from a man in his fifties or sixties who received an inactivated influenza vaccine. CDR3 sequence reads: CASSPGQGSFNQPQHF. The CDR3 DNA is TGTGCCAGCAGTCCGGGACAGGGGTCATTCAATCAGCCCCAGCATTTT.